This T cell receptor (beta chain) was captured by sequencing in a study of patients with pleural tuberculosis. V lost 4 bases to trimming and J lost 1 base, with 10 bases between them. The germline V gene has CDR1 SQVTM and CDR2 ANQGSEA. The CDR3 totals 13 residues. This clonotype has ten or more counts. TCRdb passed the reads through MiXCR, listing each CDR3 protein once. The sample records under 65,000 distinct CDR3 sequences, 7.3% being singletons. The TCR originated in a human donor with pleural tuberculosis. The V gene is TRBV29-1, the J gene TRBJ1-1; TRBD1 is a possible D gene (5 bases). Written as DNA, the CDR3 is TGCAGCGTTGGACGGGGGGAGAACACTGAAGCTTTCTTT. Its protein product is CSVGRGENTEAFF.